This entry is about one T cell receptor (beta chain). The antigen it recognizes is unknown. Gene names, together with germline sequences, are murine for this receptor. The CDR3 extends 1 residue past the end of the read, so its final part is completed from the germline J gene. Libraries were made using the immunoSEQ multiplex PCR assay. Adaptive Biotechnologies performed the TCRbeta CDR3 sequencing at survey depth and reported CDR3 sequences, V/J genes, productive frequency and template counts. Amplification of TCR beta CDR3 regions started from genomic DNA instead of RNA. As for how the authors treated the data: Jensen-Shannon divergence was used to quantify pairwise repertoire overlap between tissues, with a value of 1 meaning complete divergence and a value of 0 meaning identical repertoires. Tissues were clustered by single-linkage agglomerative hierarchical clustering of pairwise JSD values, and the clustering results were displayed as dendrograms. All patient samples were analyzed with GLIPH2 using simulation_depth 1000, kmer_min_depth 3 and cdr3_length_cutoff 8, and only groups containing more than two unique CDR3s were kept. In a standardized tissue-overlap score, Jaccard GLIPH-group overlap across patients was extrapolated to a standard repertoire size of 1000 clones. To look at how diversity was associated with clinical or experimental variables, linear mixed-effect models were used, with tissue treated as a fixed effect and individual treated as a random effect. The clones in this table, taken by TCRdb from immuneACCESS, are in-frame only. Not every clone is retained; where verified, under half of the shortfall comes from an unresolved V gene, and the cause of the rest is unknown. D and trimming were read from the DNA, whereas the V and J calls and clone size are those reported in that table. The sample table records some 6,600 clones; 40% to 60% of these occur just once. The top ten constitute 3.8% of the sample.

This specimen comes from a study of tissue T cells after allogeneic stem cell transplantation (dated by TCRdb to between 2020 and 2023). Context from the whole study: TCR beta repertoires were profiled across many tissues obtained from research autopsies of patients with and without GVHD, as well as in mouse models of GVHD. The human part of the study was a prospective observational study with no blinding and no randomization.

What the study reported, not specific to this receptor: A small and clinically heterogeneous patient cohort was studied, and sampling depth was acknowledged as a limitation. Blood and spleen T cells captured only a limited portion of the TCR repertoire detected in tissues, in both patients and mice. Which tissue TCRs were alloreactive or antigen-specific was not determined in the study, and some of the clones might have been host cells that persisted. Within patients, how anatomically similar tissues were was a major factor shaping TCR repertoire composition, regardless of disease or transplant status. Only a few T cell clones appeared in more than one patient, yet motif-based clustering showed tissue-specific repertoire signatures that were shared between patients.

From V the trimming removes 3 bases and from J it removes 5 bases, while the gene matches leave 7 bases of the junction unaccounted for. The germline V gene yields NSHNY for CDR1 and SYGAGN for CDR2. The CDR3 runs 15 amino acids, cysteine and phenylalanine included. The DNA covers only part of the CDR3, 42 bases in frame from base 1. The sample's time point label, decoded: mouse harvest day 7 after allogeneic transplant. Mouse grafts consisting of 10^7 T-cell-depleted bone marrow cells combined with 10^6 splenic CD5+ T cells were administered by tail vein injection. A major MHC-mismatch B6 (H2b) into BALB/c (H2d) model was used to model mouse GVHD, and tissues were profiled at day 7 or 14. Mouse tissues and retro-orbital blood were harvested on day 7 or 14 post-transplant using separate sterile tools per animal; livers were flushed beforehand. Before genomic DNA isolation with the DNeasy Blood & Tissue Kit, mouse tissues were minced with razor blades in buffered saline.

The TCR originated in a female BALB/c mouse given C57BL/6 T cells with graft-versus-host disease after an allogeneic hematopoietic cell transplant. The sequence is built from TRBV13-1 and TRBJ2-1; 8 middle bases align to TRBD2. Material: gut tissue. The CDR3 in this case is CASSGLGGRDAEQFF. The sequenced CDR3 bases are TGTGCCAGCAGTGGTCTGGGGGGAAGGGATGCTGAGCAGTTC.